This T cell receptor (beta chain) was documented in a study of cytomegalovirus exposure and HLA in healthy donors. This clone was picked up a small number of times. What it binds is not known. The CDR3 sequence is 16 residues long. Per germline, CDR1 SGHTA and CDR2 FQGTGA. The junction had 9 bases not matched to a gene; V was cut back by 5 bases and J by 4 bases. Study-wide results and limits: Earlier findings revealed that most TCR beta V segments proved productive either about 87% or about 30% of the time.

Vbeta (60) and Jbeta (13) primers were used in the PCR. The table came from immunoSEQ multiplex PCR; TCRdb's copy has only in-frame clones and leaves some out. The sample includes around 200,000 clones, about four fifths of them seen just once. This clonotype was obtained from a male donor in good health and CMV-seronegative. The genes are TRBV7-3 and TRBJ2-2; 8 nucleotides align to TRBD2. Sequencing used PBMCs. CDR3 residues: CASSQLGLGGTGELFF. Here the CDR3 DNA reads TGTGCCAGCAGCCAATTGGGACTAGGTGGCACCGGGGAGCTGTTTTTT.